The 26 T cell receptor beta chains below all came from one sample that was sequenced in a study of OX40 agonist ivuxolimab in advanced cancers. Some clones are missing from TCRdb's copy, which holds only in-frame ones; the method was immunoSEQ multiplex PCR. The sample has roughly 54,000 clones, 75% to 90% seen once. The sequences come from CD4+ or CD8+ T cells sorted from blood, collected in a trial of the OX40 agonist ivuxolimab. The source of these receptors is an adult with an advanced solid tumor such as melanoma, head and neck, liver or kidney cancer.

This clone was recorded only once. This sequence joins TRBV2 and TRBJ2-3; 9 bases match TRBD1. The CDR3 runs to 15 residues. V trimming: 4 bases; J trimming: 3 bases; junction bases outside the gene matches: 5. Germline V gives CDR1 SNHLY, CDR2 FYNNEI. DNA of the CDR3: TGTGCCAGCAGTGGTACCGGGACAGGGACAGATACGCAGTATTTT. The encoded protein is CASSGTGTGTDTQYF.

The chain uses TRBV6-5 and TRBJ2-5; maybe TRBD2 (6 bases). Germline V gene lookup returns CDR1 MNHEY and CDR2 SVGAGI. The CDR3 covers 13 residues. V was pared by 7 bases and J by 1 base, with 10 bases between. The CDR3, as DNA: TGTGCCAGCACTGGGGGGACCCAAGAGACCCAGTACTTC. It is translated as CASTGGTQETQYF.

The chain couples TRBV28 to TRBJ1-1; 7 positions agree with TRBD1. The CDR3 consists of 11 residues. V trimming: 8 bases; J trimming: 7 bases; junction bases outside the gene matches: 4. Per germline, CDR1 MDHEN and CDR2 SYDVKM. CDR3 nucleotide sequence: TGTGCCAGCCACAGGACAGGTGAAGCTTTCTTT. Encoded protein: CASHRTGEAFF. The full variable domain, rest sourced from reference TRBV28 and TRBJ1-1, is DVKVTQSSRYLVKRTGEKVFLECVQDMDHENMFWYRQDPGLGLRLIYFSYDVKMKEKGDIPEGYSVSREKKERFSLILESASTNQTSMYLCASHRTGEAFFGQGTRLTVV.

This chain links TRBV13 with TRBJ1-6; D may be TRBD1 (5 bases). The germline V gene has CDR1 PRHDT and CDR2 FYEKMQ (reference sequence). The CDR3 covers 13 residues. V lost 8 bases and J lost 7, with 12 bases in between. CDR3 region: CASGRGRNSPLHF. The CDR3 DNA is TGTGCCAGCGGTAGGGGAAGAAATTCACCCCTCCACTTT.

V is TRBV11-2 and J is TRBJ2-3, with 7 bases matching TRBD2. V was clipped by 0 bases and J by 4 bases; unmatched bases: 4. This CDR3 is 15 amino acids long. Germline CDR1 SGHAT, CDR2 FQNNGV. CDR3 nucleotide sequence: TGTGCCAGCAGCTTAGAATTGGGAGGGGCAGATACGCAGTATTTT. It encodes CASSLELGGADTQYF.

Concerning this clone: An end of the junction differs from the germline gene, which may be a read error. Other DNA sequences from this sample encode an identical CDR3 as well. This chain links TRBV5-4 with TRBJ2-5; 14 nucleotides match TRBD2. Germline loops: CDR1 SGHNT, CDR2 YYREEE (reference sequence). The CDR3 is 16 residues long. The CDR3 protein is CASSPTGTSGGETQYF. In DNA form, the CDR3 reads TGCGCCAGCAGCCCAACCGGGACTAGCGGGGGAGAGACCCAGTACTTC.

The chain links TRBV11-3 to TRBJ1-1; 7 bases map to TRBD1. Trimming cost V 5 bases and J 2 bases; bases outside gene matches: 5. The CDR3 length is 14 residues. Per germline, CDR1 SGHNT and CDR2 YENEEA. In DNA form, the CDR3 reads TGTGCCAGCAGCCCAGGGGGGCAAAACACTGAAGCTTTCTTT. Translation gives CASSPGGQNTEAFF. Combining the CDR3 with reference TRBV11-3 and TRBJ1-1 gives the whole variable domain EAGVVQSPRYKIIEKKQPVAFWCNPISGHNTLYWYLQNLGQGPELLIRYENEEAVDDSQLPKDRFSAERLKGVDSTLKIQPAELGDSAVYLCASSPGGQNTEAFFGQGTRLTVV.

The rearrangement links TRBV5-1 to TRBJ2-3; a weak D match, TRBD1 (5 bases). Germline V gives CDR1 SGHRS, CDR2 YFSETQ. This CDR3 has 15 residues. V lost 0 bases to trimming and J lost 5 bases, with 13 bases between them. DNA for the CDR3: TGCGCCAGCAGCTTGGCTCGCAAAAGGGGAGATACGCAGTATTTT. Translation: CASSLARKRGDTQYF.

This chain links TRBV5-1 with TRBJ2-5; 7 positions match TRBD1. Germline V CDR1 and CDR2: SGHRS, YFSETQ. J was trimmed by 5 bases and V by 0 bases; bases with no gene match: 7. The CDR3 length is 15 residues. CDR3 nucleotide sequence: TGCGCCAGCAGCTTGGGGGACAGAAAGGCGGAGACCCAGTACTTC. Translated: CASSLGDRKAETQYF. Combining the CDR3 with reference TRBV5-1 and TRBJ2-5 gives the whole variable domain KAGVTQTPRYLIKTRGQQVTLSCSPISGHRSVSWYQQTPGQGLQFLFEYFSETQRNKGNFPGRFSGRQFSNSRSEMNVSTLELGDSALYLCASSLGDRKAETQYFGPGTRLLVL.

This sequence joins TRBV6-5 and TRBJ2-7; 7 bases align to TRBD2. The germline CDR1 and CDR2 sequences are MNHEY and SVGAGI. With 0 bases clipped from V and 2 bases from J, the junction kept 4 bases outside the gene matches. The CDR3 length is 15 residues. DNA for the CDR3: TGTGCCAGCAGTTACTCGATCGGGGGGACCTACGAGCAGTACTTC. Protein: CASSYSIGGTYEQYF.

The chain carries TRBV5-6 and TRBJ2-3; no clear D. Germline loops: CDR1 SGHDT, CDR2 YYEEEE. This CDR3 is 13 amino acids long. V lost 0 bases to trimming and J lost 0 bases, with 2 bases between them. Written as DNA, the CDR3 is TGTGCCAGCAGCTTGGACAGCACAGATACGCAGTATTTT. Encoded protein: CASSLDSTDTQYF. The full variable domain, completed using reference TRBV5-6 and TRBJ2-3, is DAGVTQSPTHLIKTRGQQVTLRCSPKSGHDTVSWYQQALGQGPQFIFQYYEEEERQRGNFPDRFSGHQFPNYSSELNVNALLLGDSALYLCASSLDSTDTQYFGPGTRLTVL.

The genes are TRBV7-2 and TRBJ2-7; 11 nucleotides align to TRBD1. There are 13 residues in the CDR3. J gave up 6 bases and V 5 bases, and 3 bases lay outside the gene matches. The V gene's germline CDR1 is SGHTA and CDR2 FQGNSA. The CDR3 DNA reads TGTGCCAGCAGCCGGACAGGGGGCGTCGAGCAGTACTTC. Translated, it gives CASSRTGGVEQYF.

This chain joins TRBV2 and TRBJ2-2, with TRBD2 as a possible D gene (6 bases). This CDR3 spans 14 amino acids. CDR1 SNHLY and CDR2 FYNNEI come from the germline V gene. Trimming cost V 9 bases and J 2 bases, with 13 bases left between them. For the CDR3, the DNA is TGTGCCAGTCGGGGGAACGTAAACACCGGGGAGCTGTTTTTT. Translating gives CASRGNVNTGELFF.

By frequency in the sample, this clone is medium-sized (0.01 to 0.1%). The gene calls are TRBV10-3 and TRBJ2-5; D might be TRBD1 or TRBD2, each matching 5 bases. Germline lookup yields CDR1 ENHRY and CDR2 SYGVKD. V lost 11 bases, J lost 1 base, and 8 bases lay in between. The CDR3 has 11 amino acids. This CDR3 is CAVGVQETQYF. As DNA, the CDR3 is TGTGCCGTGGGGGTCCAAGAGACCCAGTACTTC.

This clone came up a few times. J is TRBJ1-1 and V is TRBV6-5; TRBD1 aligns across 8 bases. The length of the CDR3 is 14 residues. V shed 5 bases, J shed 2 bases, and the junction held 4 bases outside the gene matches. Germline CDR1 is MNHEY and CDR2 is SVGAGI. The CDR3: CASSTGQGNTEAFF. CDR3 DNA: TGTGCCAGCAGTACCGGACAGGGAAACACTGAAGCTTTCTTT.

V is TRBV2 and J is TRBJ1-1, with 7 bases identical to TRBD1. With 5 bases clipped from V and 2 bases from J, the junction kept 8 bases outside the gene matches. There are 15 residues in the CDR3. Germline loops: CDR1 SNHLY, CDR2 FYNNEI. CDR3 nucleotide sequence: TGTGCCAGCAGTAAAATACAGGGGTCCAACACTGAAGCTTTCTTT. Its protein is CASSKIQGSNTEAFF.

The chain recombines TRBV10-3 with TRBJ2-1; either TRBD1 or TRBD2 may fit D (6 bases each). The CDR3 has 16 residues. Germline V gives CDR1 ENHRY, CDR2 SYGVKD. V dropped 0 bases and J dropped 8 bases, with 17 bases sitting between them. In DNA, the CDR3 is TGTGCCATCAGTGAGTCGTTGGGGGGCCGCGGACATGAGCAGTTCTTC. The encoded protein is CAISESLGGRGHEQFF.

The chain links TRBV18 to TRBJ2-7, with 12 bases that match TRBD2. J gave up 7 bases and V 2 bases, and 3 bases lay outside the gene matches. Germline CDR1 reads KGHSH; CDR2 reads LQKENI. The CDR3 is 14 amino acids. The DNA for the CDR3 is TGTGCCAGCTCACCAGGGACTAGCGGGCGGGAGCAGTACTTC. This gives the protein CASSPGTSGREQYF.

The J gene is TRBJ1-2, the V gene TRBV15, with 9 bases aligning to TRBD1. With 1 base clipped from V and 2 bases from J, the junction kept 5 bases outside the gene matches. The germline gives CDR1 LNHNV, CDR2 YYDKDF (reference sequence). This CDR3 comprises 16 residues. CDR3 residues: CATSRGDRVDNYGYTF. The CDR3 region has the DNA TGTGCCACCAGCAGAGGGGACAGGGTGGACAACTATGGCTACACCTTC.

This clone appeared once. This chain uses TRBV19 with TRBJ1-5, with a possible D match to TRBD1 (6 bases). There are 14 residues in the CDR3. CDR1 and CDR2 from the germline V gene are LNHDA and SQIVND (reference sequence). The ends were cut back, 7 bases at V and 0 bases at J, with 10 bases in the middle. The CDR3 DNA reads TGTGCCAGTACTGGACAGTATAGCAATCAGCCCCAGCATTTT. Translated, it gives CASTGQYSNQPQHF.

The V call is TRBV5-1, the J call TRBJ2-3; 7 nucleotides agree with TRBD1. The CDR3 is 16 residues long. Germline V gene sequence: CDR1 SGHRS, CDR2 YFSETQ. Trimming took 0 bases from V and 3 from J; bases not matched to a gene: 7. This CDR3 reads CASSLEGGAWTDTQYF. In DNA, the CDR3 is TGCGCCAGCAGCTTGGAAGGGGGCGCGTGGACAGATACGCAGTATTTT.

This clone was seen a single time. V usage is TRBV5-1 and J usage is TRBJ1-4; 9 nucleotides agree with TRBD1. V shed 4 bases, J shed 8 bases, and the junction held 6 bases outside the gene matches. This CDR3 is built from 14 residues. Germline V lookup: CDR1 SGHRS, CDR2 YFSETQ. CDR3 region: CASSEGQGGEKLFF. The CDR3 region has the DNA TGCGCCAGCAGCGAGGGACAGGGAGGCGAAAAACTGTTTTTT.

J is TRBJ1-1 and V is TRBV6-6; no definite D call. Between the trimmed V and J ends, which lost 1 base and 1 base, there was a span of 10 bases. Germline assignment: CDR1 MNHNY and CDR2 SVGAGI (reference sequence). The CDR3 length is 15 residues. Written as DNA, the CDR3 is TGTGCCAGCAGTTACTTAGGGCGGTCGAACACTGAAGCTTTCTTT. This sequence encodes CASSYLGRSNTEAFF.

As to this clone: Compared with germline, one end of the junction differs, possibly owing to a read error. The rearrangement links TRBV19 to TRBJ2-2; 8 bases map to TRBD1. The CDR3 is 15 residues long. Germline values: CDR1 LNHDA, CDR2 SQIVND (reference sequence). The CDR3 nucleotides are TGTGCCAGTACTATAGGGACAGGGAACACCGGGGAGCTGTTTTTT. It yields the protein CASTIGTGNTGELFF.

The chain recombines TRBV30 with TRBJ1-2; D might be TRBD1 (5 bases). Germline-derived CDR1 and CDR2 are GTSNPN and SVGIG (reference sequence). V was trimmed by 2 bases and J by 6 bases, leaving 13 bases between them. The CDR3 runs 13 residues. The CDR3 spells CAWSSGKWNGYTF. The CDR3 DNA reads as TGTGCCTGGAGTTCAGGGAAATGGAATGGCTACACCTTC.

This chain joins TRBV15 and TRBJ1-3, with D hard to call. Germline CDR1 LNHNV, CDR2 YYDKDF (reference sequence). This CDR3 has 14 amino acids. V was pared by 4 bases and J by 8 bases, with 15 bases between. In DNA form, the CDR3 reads TGTGCCACCAGCACCCCTGTGAATAGAGACACCATATATTTT. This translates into CATSTPVNRDTIYF.